Many counts were recorded for the clone carrying this T cell receptor beta chain. The antigen is undetermined. This CDR3 is built from 13 residues. Per germline, CDR1 SGHTA and CDR2 FQGNSA. Trimming stripped 4 bases from V and 4 bases from J, with 8 bases between. Using a J-beta primer mix together with a sample-barcoded 5' primer, a second PCR was run for roughly 7 to 11 cycles. A 12-random-nucleotide template-switch adaptor tagged each cDNA molecule. TCRdb reprocessed the 5' RACE reads with MiXCR, giving one entry per CDR3 protein. The top ten hold around 4% of the sample, which has around 1,600,000 distinct CDR3 sequences, roughly 43% seen once. This sample was included in a study of blood T cells in healthy people across ages. Whole-study findings and limits: Diversity of TCR beta correlated strongly with naive T cell percentage. Naive CD4+ cells and diversity were both higher in long-lived donors than in aged donors. Naive and antigen-experienced cells could not be conclusively compared, given unsorted PBMCs.

The chain uses TRBV7-2 and TRBJ2-1; D ambiguous. The source material was blood. The sequence derives from a woman between 18 and 29 years old in good health. The DNA of the CDR3 is TGTGCCAGCAGCTCCGGACGATACAATGAGCAGTTCTTC. Its translation: CASSSGRYNEQFF. Using reference TRBV7-2 and TRBJ2-1 for the parts outside the CDR3, the full variable domain is GAGVSQSPSNKVTEKGKDVELRCDPISGHTALYWYRQSLGQGLEFLIYFQGNSAPDKSGLPSDRFSAERTGGSVSTLTIQRTQQEDSAVYLCASSSGRYNEQFFGPGTRLTVL.